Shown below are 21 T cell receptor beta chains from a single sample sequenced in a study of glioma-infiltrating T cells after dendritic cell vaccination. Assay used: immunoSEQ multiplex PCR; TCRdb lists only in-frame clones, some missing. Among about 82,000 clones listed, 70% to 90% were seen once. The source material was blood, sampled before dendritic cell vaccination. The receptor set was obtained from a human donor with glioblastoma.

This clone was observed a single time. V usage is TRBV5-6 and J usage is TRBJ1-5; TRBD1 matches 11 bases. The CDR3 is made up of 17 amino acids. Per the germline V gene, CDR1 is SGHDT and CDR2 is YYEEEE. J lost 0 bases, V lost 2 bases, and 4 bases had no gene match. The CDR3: CASSFRTGGYSNQPQHF. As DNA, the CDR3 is TGTGCCAGCAGCTTCCGGACAGGGGGCTATAGCAATCAGCCCCAGCATTTT.

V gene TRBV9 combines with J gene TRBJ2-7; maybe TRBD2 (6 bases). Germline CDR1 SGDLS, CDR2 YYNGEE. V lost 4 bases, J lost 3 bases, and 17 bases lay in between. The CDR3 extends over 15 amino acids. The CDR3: CASSPTGGSDYEQYF. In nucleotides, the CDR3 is TGTGCCAGCAGCCCCACCGGGGGTTCCGACTACGAGCAGTACTTC.

The DNA for the CDR3 is TGTGCCAGCAGCTTAGGAGGGGGCATACGGACAGATACGCAGTATTTT. Its protein is CASSLGGGIRTDTQYF. This sequence joins TRBV7-6 and TRBJ2-3; 7 bases map to TRBD1. V lost 1 base and J lost 3; bases outside the gene matches: 7. This CDR3 contains 16 residues. Germline V gene lookup returns CDR1 SGHVS and CDR2 FNYEAQ.

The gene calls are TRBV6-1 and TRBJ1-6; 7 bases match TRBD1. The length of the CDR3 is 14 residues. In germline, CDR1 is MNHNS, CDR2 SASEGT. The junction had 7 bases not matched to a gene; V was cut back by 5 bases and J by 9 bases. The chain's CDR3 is CASSQTGRGSPLHF. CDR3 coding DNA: TGTGCCAGCAGTCAGACAGGGAGAGGTTCACCCCTCCACTTT.

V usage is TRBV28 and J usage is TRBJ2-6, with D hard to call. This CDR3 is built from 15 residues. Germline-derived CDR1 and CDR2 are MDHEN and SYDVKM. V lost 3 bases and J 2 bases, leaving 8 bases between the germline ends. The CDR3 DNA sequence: TGTGCCAGCAGTTTTGACTCAACTGGGGCCAACGTCCTGACTTTC. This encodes CASSFDSTGANVLTF.

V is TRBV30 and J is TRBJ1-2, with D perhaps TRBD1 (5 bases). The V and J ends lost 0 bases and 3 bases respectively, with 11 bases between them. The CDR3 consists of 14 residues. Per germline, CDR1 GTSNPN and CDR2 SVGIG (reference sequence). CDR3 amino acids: CAWSVQENYYGYTF. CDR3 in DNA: TGTGCCTGGAGTGTACAGGAGAATTACTATGGCTACACCTTC.

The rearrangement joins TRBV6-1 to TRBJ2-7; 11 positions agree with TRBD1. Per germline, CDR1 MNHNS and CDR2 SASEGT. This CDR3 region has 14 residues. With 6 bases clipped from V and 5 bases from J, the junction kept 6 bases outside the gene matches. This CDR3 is CASRPGTGGNEQYF. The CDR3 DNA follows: TGTGCCAGCAGGCCCGGGACAGGGGGAAACGAGCAGTACTTC.

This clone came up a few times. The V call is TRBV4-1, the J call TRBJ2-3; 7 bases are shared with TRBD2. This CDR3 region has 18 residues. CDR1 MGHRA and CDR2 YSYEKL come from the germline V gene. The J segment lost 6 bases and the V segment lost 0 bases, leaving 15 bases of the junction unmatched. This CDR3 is CASSQDLNGASGSDTQYF. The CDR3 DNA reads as TGCGCCAGCAGCCAAGATTTAAATGGGGCTAGCGGATCCGATACGCAGTATTTT.

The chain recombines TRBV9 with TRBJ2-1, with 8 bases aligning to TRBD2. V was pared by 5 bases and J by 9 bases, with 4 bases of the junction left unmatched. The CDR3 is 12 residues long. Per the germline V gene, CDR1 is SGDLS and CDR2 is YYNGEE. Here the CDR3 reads CASRVGTSEQFF. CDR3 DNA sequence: TGTGCCAGCAGGGTGGGGACTAGTGAGCAGTTCTTC. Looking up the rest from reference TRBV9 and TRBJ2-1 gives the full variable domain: DSGVTQTPKHLITATGQRVTLRCSPRSGDLSVYWYQQSLDQGLQFLIQYYNGEERAKGNILERFSAQQFPDLHSELNLSSLELGDSALYFCASRVGTSEQFFGPGTRLTVL.

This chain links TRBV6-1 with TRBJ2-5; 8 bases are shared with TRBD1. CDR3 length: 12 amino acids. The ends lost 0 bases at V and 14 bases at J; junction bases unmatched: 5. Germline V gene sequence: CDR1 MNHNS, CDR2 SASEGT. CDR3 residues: CASSEATGTGYF. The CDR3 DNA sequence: TGTGCCAGCAGTGAAGCTACCGGGACAGGCTACTTC.

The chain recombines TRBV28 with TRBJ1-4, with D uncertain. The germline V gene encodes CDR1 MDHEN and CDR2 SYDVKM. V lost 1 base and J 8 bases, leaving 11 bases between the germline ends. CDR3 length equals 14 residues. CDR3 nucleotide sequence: TGTGCCAGCAGTTTATCCTTACAGAGCGAAAAACTGTTTTTT. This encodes CASSLSLQSEKLFF.

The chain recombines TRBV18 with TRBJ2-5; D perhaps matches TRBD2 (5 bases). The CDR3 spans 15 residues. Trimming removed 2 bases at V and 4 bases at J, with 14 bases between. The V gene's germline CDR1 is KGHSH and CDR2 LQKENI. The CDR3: CASSPGLTSAETQYF. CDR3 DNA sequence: TGTGCCAGCTCACCAGGATTAACTAGTGCAGAGACCCAGTACTTC.

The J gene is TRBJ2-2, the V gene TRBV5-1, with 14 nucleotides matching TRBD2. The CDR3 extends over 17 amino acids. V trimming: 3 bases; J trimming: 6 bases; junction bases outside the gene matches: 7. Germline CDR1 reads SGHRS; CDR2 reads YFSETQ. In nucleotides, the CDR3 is TGCGCCAGCAGCTGGGGATGGGGACTAGCGGGAGCCGGGGAGCTGTTTTTT. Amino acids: CASSWGWGLAGAGELFF.

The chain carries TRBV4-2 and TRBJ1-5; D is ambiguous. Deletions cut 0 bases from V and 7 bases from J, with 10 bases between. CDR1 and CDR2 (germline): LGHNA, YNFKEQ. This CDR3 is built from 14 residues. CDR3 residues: CASSQDWGAQPQHF. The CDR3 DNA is TGTGCCAGCAGCCAAGATTGGGGAGCCCAGCCCCAGCATTTT.

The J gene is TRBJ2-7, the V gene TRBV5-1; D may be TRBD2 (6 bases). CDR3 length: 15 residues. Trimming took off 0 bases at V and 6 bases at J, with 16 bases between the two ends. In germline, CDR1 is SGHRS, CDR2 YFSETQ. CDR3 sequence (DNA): TGCGCCAGCAGCTTGGCCTCGGTGAGGAGGGGCGAGCAGTACTTC. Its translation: CASSLASVRRGEQYF.

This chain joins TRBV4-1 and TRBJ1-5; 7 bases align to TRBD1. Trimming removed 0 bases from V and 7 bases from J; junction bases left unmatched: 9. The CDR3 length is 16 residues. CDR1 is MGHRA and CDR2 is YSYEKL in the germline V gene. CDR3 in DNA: TGCGCCAGCAGCCAAGACGTGGCAGGGGGGAGGCAGCCCCAGCATTTT. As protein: CASSQDVAGGRQPQHF.

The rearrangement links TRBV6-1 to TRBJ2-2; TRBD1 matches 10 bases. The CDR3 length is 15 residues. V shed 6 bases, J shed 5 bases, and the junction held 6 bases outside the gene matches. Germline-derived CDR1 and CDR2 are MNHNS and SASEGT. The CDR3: CASRRDRGGTGELFF. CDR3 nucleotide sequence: TGTGCCAGCAGGCGGGACAGGGGAGGTACCGGGGAGCTGTTTTTT.

The CDR3 spells CASSLGQGGQNTGELFF. The DNA for the CDR3 is TGTGCCAGCAGCCTAGGACAGGGTGGGCAAAACACCGGGGAGCTGTTTTTT. The V and J genes are TRBV4-2 and TRBJ2-2; 8 positions agree with TRBD1. The CDR3 loop spans 17 amino acids. Germline trimming cut 4 bases from V and 2 bases from J; bases unmatched to any gene: 9. In germline, CDR1 is LGHNA, CDR2 YNFKEQ.

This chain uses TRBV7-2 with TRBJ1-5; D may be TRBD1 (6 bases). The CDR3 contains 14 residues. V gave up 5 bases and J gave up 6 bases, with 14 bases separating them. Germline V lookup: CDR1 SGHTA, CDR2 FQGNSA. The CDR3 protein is CASSDWAGAQPQHF. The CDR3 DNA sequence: TGTGCCAGCAGCGACTGGGCAGGGGCTCAGCCCCAGCATTTT.

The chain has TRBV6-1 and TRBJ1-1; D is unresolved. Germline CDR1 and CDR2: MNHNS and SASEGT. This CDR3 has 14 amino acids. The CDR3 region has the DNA TGTGTCCACCGGGGAGGGAGGTGGAACACTGAAGCTTTCTTT. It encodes CVHRGGRWNTEAFF.

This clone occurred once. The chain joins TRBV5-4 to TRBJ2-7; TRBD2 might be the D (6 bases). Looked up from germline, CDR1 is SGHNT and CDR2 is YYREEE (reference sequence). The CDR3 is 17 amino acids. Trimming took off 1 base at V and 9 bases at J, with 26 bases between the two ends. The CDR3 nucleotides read TGTGCCAGCAGCTTGCGAGGCGGGCGGGAACCGCTTACTCGGCAGTACTTC. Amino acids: CASSLRGGREPLTRQYF.